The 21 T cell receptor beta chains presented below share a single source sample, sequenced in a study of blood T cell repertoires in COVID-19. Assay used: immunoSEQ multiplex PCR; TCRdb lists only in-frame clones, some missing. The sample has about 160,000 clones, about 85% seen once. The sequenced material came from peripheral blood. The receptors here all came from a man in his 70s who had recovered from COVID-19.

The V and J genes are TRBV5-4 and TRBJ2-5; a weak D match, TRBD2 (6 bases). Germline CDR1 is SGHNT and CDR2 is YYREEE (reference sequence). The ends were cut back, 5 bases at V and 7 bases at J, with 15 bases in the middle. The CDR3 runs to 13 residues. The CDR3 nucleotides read TGTGCCAGCAGGGCGGGATCTAAGGGGACCCAGTACTTC. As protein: CASRAGSKGTQYF.

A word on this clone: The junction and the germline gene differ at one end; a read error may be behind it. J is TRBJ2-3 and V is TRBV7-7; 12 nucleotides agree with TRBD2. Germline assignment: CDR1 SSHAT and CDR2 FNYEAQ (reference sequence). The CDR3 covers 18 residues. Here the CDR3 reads CASSLGPQTSGRTDTQYF. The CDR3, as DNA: TGTGCTAGCAGCTTAGGGCCCCAGACTAGCGGGAGAACAGATACGCAGTATTTT.

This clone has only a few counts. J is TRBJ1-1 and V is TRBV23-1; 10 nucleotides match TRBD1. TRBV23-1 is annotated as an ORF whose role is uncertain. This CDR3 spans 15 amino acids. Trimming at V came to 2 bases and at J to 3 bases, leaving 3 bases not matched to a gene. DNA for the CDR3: TGCGCCAGCAGTCAAGCCGGGACAGGGGACACTGAAGCTTTCTTT. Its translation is CASSQAGTGDTEAFF.

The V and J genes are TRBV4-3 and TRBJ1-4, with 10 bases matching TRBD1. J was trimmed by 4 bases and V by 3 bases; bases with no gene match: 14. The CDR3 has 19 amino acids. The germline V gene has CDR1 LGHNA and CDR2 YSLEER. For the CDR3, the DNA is TGCGCCAGCAGCCACTTACCCCCCCACCGGGACAGGGGTAATGAAAAACTGTTTTTT. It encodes CASSHLPPHRDRGNEKLFF.

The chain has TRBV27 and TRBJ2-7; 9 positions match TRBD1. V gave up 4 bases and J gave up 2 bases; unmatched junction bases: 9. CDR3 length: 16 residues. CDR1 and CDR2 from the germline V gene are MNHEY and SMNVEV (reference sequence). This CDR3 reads CASSYRKGQGTYEQYF. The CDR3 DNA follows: TGTGCCAGCAGTTACCGTAAGGGACAGGGAACCTACGAGCAGTACTTC.

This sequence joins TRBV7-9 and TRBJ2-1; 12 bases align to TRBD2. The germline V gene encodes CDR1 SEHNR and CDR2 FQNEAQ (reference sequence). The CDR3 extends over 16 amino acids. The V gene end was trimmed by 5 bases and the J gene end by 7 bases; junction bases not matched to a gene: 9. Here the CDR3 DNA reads TGTGCCAGCAGCGTATTACAGACTAGCGGGAGAAATGAGCAGTTCTTC. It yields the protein CASSVLQTSGRNEQFF. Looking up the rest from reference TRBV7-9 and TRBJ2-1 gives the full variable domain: DTGVSQNPRHKITKRGQNVTFRCDPISEHNRLYWYRQTLGQGPEFLTYFQNEAQLEKSRLLSDRFSAERPKGSFSTLEIQRTEQGDSAMYLCASSVLQTSGRNEQFFGPGTRLTVL.

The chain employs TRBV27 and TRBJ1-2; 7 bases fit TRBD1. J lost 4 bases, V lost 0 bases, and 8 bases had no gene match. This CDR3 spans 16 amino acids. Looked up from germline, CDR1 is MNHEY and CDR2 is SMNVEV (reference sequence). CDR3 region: CASSLSGTVKGYGYTF. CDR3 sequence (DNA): TGTGCCAGCAGTTTATCAGGGACAGTTAAGGGCTATGGCTACACCTTC.

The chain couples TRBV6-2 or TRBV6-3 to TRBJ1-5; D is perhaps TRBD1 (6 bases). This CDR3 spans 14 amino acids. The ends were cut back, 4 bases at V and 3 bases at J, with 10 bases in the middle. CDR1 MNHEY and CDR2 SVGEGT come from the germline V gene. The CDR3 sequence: CASSSGQINQPQHF. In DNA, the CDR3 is TGTGCCAGCAGTTCAGGACAGATCAATCAGCCCCAGCATTTT.

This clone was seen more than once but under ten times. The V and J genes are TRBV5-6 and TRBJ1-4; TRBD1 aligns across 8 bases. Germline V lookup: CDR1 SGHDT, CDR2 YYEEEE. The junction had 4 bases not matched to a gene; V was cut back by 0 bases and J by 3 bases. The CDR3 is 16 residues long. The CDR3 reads CASSLALQGANEKLFF. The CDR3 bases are TGTGCCAGCAGCTTGGCCTTACAGGGGGCTAATGAAAAACTGTTTTTT.

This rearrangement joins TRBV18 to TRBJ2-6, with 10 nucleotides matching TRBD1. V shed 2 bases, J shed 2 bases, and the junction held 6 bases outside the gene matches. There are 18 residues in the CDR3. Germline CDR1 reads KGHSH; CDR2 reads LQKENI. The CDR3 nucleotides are TGTGCCAGCTCACCATTGGACAGGGGGGGCCCTGGGGCCAACGTCCTGACTTTC. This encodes CASSPLDRGGPGANVLTF. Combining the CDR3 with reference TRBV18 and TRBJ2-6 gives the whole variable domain NAGVMQNPRHLVRRRGQEARLRCSPMKGHSHVYWYRQLPEEGLKFMVYLQKENIIDESGMPKERFSAEFPKEGPSILRIQQVVRGDSAAYFCASSPLDRGGPGANVLTFGAGSRLTVL.

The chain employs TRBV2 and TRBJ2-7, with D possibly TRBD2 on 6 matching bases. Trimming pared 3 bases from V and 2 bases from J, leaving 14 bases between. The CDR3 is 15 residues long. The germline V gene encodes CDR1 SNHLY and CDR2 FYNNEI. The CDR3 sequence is CASSEFAGTAYEQYF. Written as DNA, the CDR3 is TGTGCCAGCAGTGAGTTCGCAGGGACTGCCTACGAGCAGTACTTC.

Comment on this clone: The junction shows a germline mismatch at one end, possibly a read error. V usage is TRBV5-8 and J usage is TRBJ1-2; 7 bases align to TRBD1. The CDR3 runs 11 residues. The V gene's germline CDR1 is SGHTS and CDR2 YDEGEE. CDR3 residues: CASSRFSTGDF. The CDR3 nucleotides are TGTGCCAGCAGCCGTTTTTCTACAGGGGACTTC.

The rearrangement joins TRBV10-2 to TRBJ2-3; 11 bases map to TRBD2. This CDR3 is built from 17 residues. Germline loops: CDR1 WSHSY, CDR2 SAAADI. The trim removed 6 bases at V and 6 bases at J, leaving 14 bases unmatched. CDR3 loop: CASSPGTSGGPWDTQYF. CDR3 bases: TGCGCCAGCAGCCCTGGGACTAGCGGAGGCCCGTGGGATACGCAGTATTTT.

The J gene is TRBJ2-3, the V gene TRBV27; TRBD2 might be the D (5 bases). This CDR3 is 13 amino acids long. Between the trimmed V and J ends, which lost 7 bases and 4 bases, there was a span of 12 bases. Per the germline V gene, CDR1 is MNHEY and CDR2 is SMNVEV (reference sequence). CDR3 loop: CASTQTTADTQYF. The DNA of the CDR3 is TGTGCCAGCACCCAGACTACGGCAGATACGCAGTATTTT.

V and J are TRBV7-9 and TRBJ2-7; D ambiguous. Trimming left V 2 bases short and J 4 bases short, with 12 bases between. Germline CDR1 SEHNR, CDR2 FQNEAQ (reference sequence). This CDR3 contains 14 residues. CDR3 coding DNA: TGTGCCAGCAGCTTAAATCCGGGTTTATACGAGCAGTACTTC. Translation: CASSLNPGLYEQYF.

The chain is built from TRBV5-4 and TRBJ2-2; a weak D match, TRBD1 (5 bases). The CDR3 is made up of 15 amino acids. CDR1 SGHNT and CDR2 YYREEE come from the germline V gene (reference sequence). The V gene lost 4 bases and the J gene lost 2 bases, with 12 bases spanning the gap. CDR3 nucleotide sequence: TGTGCCAGCAGCATGGCAGGGCACAACACCGGGGAGCTGTTTTTT. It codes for CASSMAGHNTGELFF.

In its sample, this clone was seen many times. The CDR3 region is CASNPSAGQRNTIYF. The CDR3 DNA follows: TGTGCCAGCAACCCAAGTGCGGGCCAGAGAAACACCATATATTTT. The chain joins TRBV6-5 to TRBJ1-3, with no clear D. V lost 7 bases and J lost 5, with 18 bases in between. This CDR3 is built from 15 residues. The germline V gene encodes CDR1 MNHEY and CDR2 SVGAGI.

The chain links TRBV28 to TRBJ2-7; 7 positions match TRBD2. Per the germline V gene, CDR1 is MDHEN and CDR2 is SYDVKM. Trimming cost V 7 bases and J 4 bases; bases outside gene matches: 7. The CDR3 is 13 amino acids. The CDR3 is CASTPGEGYEQYF. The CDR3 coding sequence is TGTGCCAGCACCCCCGGGGAGGGGTACGAGCAGTACTTC.

CDR3 sequence (DNA): TGCGCCAGCAGCCAAGAGACCGGCAGGGTCTACGAGCAGTACTTC. This translates into CASSQETGRVYEQYF. The chain recombines TRBV4-3 with TRBJ2-7, with a tentative D call TRBD1 (5 bases). The CDR3 runs 15 residues. Germline loops: CDR1 LGHNA, CDR2 YSLEER. The ends were cut back, 0 bases at V and 3 bases at J, with 12 bases in the middle.

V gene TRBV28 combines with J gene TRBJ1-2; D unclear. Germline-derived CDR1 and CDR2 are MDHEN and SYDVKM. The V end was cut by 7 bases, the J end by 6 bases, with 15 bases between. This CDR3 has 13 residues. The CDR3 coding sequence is TGTGCCAGCACTAGGAGCCTAAACCATGGCTACACCTTC. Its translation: CASTRSLNHGYTF.

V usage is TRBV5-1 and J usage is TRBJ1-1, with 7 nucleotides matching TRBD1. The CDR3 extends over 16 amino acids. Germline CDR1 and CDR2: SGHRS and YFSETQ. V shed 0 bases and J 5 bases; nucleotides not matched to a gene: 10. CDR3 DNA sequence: TGCGCCAGCAGCTTGGGCAGGGGGGTTGGTGTTACTGAAGCTTTCTTT. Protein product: CASSLGRGVGVTEAFF.